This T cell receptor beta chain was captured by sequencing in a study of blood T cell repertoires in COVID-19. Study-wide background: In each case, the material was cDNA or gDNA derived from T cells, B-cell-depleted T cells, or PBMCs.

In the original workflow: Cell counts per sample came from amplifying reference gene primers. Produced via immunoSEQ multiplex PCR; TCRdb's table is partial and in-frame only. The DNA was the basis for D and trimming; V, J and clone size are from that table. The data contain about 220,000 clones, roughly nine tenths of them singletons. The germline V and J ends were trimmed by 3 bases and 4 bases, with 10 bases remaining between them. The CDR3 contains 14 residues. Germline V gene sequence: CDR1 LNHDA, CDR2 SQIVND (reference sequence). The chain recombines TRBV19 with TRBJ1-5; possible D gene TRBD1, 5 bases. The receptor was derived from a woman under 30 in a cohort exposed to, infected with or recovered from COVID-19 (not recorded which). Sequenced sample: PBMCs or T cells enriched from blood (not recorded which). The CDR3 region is CASSIGGENQPQHF. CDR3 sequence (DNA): TGTGCCAGTAGTATTGGAGGGGAAAATCAGCCCCAGCATTTT.